The 9 T cell receptor beta chains listed next were all sequenced from one sample in a study of cytomegalovirus exposure and HLA in healthy donors. The PCR employed 60 Vbeta primers together with 13 Jbeta primers. Sequenced by immunoSEQ multiplex PCR; TCRdb stores in-frame clones only, minus some. The sample lists about 130,000 clones, approximately 74% occurring once. Sequenced sample: PBMCs. These receptors all stem from a man aged 18 to 29 in good health and CMV-seropositive.

The V gene is TRBV10-3, the J gene TRBJ1-5; 8 bases agree with TRBD1. V was clipped by 3 bases and J by 10 bases; unmatched bases: 23. Germline V gene lookup returns CDR1 ENHRY and CDR2 SYGVKD. The CDR3 consists of 19 residues. In nucleotides, the CDR3 is TGTGCCATCAGTGATTCTATACTCCAAGGGACAGGCCAAAGATTACCCCAGCATTTT. This translates into CAISDSILQGTGQRLPQHF.

V is TRBV15 and J is TRBJ1-4; no firm D call. The CDR3 consists of 15 residues. V was pared by 0 bases and J by 0 bases, with 5 bases between. Germline CDR1 LNHNV, CDR2 YYDKDF (reference sequence). The CDR3 sequence: CATSRERTTNEKLFF. In DNA, the CDR3 is TGTGCCACCAGCAGAGAGAGAACAACTAATGAAAAACTGTTTTTT.

V usage is TRBV28 and J usage is TRBJ1-1; tentatively, D is TRBD1 (6 bases). V lost 11 bases, J lost 5 bases, and 24 bases lay in between. Germline CDR1 is MDHEN and CDR2 is SYDVKM. This CDR3 region has 15 residues. DNA of the CDR3: TGTGCCGGTCGCCCCCGAGGGAGGGGGGAAACTGAAGCTTTCTTT. Translated: CAGRPRGRGETEAFF. Using reference TRBV28 and TRBJ1-1 for the parts outside the CDR3, the full variable domain is DVKVTQSSRYLVKRTGEKVFLECVQDMDHENMFWYRQDPGLGLRLIYFSYDVKMKEKGDIPEGYSVSREKKERFSLILESASTNQTSMYLCAGRPRGRGETEAFFGQGTRLTVV.

This clone was seen a few times. The chain has TRBV5-4 and TRBJ2-1; D is possibly TRBD2 (5 bases). The V gene lost 0 bases and the J gene lost 0 bases, with 10 bases spanning the gap. The germline gives CDR1 SGHNT, CDR2 YYREEE (reference sequence). The CDR3 length is 16 residues. In nucleotides, the CDR3 is TGTGCCAGCAGCTTGGCGGGGAGCCCCTCCTACAATGAGCAGTTCTTC. This sequence encodes CASSLAGSPSYNEQFF. Using reference TRBV5-4 and TRBJ2-1 for the parts outside the CDR3, the full variable domain is ETGVTQSPTHLIKTRGQQVTLRCSSQSGHNTVSWYQQALGQGPQFIFQYYREEENGRGNFPPRFSGLQFPNYSSELNVNALELDDSALYLCASSLAGSPSYNEQFFGPGTRLTVL.

This rearrangement joins TRBV6-5 to TRBJ1-6; the match to TRBD1 covers 8 bases. V gave up 2 bases and J gave up 6 bases; unmatched junction bases: 0. The CDR3 extends over 14 amino acids. CDR1 MNHEY and CDR2 SVGAGI come from the germline V gene. This CDR3 is CASSYDRGNSPLHF. The CDR3 region has the DNA TGTGCCAGCAGTTACGACAGGGGTAATTCACCCCTCCACTTT.

The chain couples TRBV15 to TRBJ2-1; 8 bases line up with TRBD2. Trimming at V came to 2 bases and at J to 9 bases, leaving 9 bases not matched to a gene. This CDR3 contains 15 residues. The germline CDR1 and CDR2 sequences are LNHNV and YYDKDF (reference sequence). CDR3 nucleotide sequence: TGTGCCACCAGCAGAACGCGGGGGGTAAGCGTTGAGCAGTTCTTC. It yields the protein CATSRTRGVSVEQFF. The full variable domain, its missing parts supplied by reference TRBV15 and TRBJ2-1, is DAMVIQNPRYQVTQFGKPVTLSCSQTLNHNVMYWYQQKSSQAPKLLFHYYDKDFNNEADTPDNFQSRRPNTSFCFLDIRSPGLGDTAMYLCATSRTRGVSVEQFFGPGTRLTVL.

V and J are TRBV5-1 and TRBJ2-3; 7 bases fit TRBD2. The CDR3 runs 14 residues. Germline V gene sequence: CDR1 SGHRS, CDR2 YFSETQ. V lost 1 base and J lost 1; bases outside the gene matches: 0. CDR3 sequence reads: CASSLTSGTDTQYF. In nucleotides, the CDR3 is TGCGCCAGCAGCTTGACTAGCGGCACAGATACGCAGTATTTT.

This chain connects TRBV9 to TRBJ1-2; 8 nucleotides agree with TRBD1. The germline V gene encodes CDR1 SGDLS and CDR2 YYNGEE. The CDR3 sequence is 15 residues long. With 4 bases clipped from V and 6 bases from J, the junction kept 11 bases outside the gene matches. CDR3 nucleotides: TGTGCCAGCAGCACTTTAACAGGGGGGTGGAATGGCTACACCTTC. It is translated as CASSTLTGGWNGYTF.

This clone was recorded a few times. V and J are TRBV11-2 and TRBJ2-5, with 9 bases identical to TRBD1. The CDR3 extends over 15 amino acids. CDR1 and CDR2 from the germline V gene are SGHAT and FQNNGV. J was trimmed by 2 bases and V by 3 bases; bases with no gene match: 4. In DNA, the CDR3 is TGTGCCAGCAGCTTTCGGACAGGGGAGCAAGAGACCCAGTACTTC. Its protein product is CASSFRTGEQETQYF.